A single sample gave rise to the 28 T cell receptor beta chains below, sequenced in a study of T cells in tuberculosis. Clones were read by immunoSEQ multiplex PCR, and TCRdb kept only the in-frame ones, dropping some. Of 20,000 to 25,000 clones detected, over 85% appear once; the ten largest clones hold under 20%. The sample comprised PBMCs. Receptor source: a donor aged 10-35 years with latent tuberculosis or without tuberculosis infection. Some clones in this sample may be carry-over from other donors' samples.

V gene TRBV5-1 combines with J gene TRBJ2-7; 11 nucleotides agree with TRBD2. CDR3 length: 18 residues. Per germline, CDR1 SGHRS and CDR2 YFSETQ. Losses at the gene ends were 0 bases for V and 5 bases for J; bases not matched to a gene: 13. The CDR3 nucleotides are TGCGCCAGCAGCTTGGCCCCTAGCGGGAGGCTAACATCCAACGAGCAGTACTTC. This codes for CASSLAPSGRLTSNEQYF.

The genes are TRBV4-2 and TRBJ1-2; 8 nucleotides line up with TRBD1. The V gene's germline CDR1 is LGHNA and CDR2 YNFKEQ. This CDR3 region has 12 residues. The J segment lost 8 bases and the V segment lost 4 bases, leaving 3 bases of the junction unmatched. The CDR3 nucleotides read TGTGCCAGCAGCCCACAGGGGGACGGCTACACCTTC. Translated: CASSPQGDGYTF.

The J gene is TRBJ1-6, the V gene TRBV5-6; 10 bases map to TRBD1. The CDR3 extends over 13 amino acids. Trimming at V came to 4 bases and at J to 13 bases, leaving 5 bases not matched to a gene. CDR1 and CDR2 from the germline V gene are SGHDT and YYEEEE. The chain's CDR3 is CASSGTGVVPLHF. The CDR3 nucleotides read TGTGCCAGCAGCGGGACAGGGGTCGTGCCCCTCCACTTT.

The rearrangement links TRBV21-1 to TRBJ2-1; no DNA check was done on the table's D call, TRBD2. TRBV21-1 is an annotated pseudogene. The CDR3 consists of 18 residues. The CDR3 loop reads CASSKGPKSGLSYNEQFF. The CDR3 DNA is TGTGCCAGCAGCAAAGGTCCTAAGAGCGGCCTATCCTACAATGAGCAGTTCTTC.

V gene TRBV6-6 combines with J gene TRBJ2-1; possible D gene TRBD1, 5 bases. The CDR3 extends over 14 amino acids. CDR1 and CDR2 (germline): MNHNY, SVGAGI (reference sequence). Deletions cut 0 bases from V and 8 bases from J, with 11 bases between. The CDR3 coding sequence is TGTGCCAGCAGTTACTCTGCAGGGTTTTATGAGCAGTTCTTC. It is translated as CASSYSAGFYEQFF.

The chain recombines TRBV5-1 with TRBJ1-4, with D maybe TRBD1 (5 bases). Trimming stripped 9 bases from V and 4 bases from J, with 19 bases between. The CDR3 is 15 residues long. Germline CDR1 is SGHRS and CDR2 is YFSETQ. The CDR3 spells CATNPTGLLNEKLFF. The CDR3 DNA is TGCGCCACCAACCCAACGGGACTCCTTAATGAAAAACTGTTTTTT. Together with reference TRBV5-1 and TRBJ1-4, the CDR3 gives the full variable domain: KAGVTQTPRYLIKTRGQQVTLSCSPISGHRSVSWYQQTPGQGLQFLFEYFSETQRNKGNFPGRFSGRQFSNSRSEMNVSTLELGDSALYLCATNPTGLLNEKLFFGSGTQLSVL.

The chain combines TRBV29-1 with TRBJ2-3, with 13 bases identical to TRBD2. The trim removed 4 bases at V and 4 bases at J, leaving 8 bases unmatched. Germline assignment: CDR1 SQVTM and CDR2 ANQGSEA. This CDR3 contains 16 residues. CDR3 protein: CSVAGTSGVGADTQYF. CDR3 DNA sequence: TGCAGCGTTGCCGGGACTAGCGGGGTTGGAGCAGATACGCAGTATTTT.

This clone was observed a few times. This chain joins TRBV18 and TRBJ1-4; no clear D gene. There are 15 residues in the CDR3. Trimming shortened V by 1 base and J by 8 bases, and 14 bases separated the two germline ends. CDR1 is KGHSH, CDR2 LQKENI, per germline. The CDR3 sequence is CASSPRAGLGEKLFF. Written as DNA, the CDR3 is TGTGCCAGCTCACCACGTGCGGGATTGGGGGAAAAACTGTTTTTT.

The V and J genes are TRBV19 and TRBJ2-7; 7 nucleotides agree with TRBD1. In germline, CDR1 is LNHDA, CDR2 SQIVND (reference sequence). The CDR3 totals 16 residues. J lost 2 bases, V lost 4 bases, and 11 bases had no gene match. The CDR3, as DNA: TGTGCCAGTAGTACTGTAGGGACAGACCAGACCTACGAGCAGTACTTC. It translates to CASSTVGTDQTYEQYF.

The chain employs TRBV7-9 and TRBJ2-1; tentative D call: TRBD2 (6 bases). Germline values: CDR1 SEHNR, CDR2 FQNEAQ (reference sequence). This CDR3 contains 15 residues. Between the trimmed V and J ends, which lost 5 bases and 7 bases, there was a span of 18 bases. The CDR3 loop reads CASSRRLDKRNEQFF. The CDR3 DNA sequence: TGTGCCAGCAGCCGAAGACTAGACAAGAGGAATGAGCAGTTCTTC.

V usage is TRBV5-1 and J usage is TRBJ2-1; the match to TRBD2 covers 11 bases. The germline CDR1 and CDR2 sequences are SGHRS and YFSETQ. The CDR3 sequence is 15 residues long. J was trimmed by 9 bases and V by 4 bases; bases with no gene match: 9. CDR3 bases: TGCGCCAGCAGCCAACTAGCGGGAGTGCGGGGTGAGCAGTTCTTC. Translating it yields CASSQLAGVRGEQFF. Drawing the rest from reference TRBV5-1 and TRBJ2-1, the complete variable domain is KAGVTQTPRYLIKTRGQQVTLSCSPISGHRSVSWYQQTPGQGLQFLFEYFSETQRNKGNFPGRFSGRQFSNSRSEMNVSTLELGDSALYLCASSQLAGVRGEQFFGPGTRLTVL.

This clone was observed a single time. The chain links TRBV5-1 to TRBJ2-2, with 11 bases aligning to TRBD2. Per germline, CDR1 SGHRS and CDR2 YFSETQ. This CDR3 comprises 20 residues. V gave up 4 bases and J gave up 2 bases; unmatched junction bases: 16. The CDR3 DNA is TGCGCCAGCAGCCCGAACCGGCTGACTAGCGGGGTCGGAAACACCGGGGAGCTGTTTTTT. As protein: CASSPNRLTSGVGNTGELFF.

The chain carries TRBV14 and TRBJ2-7; TRBD2 aligns across 10 bases. The trim removed 2 bases at V and 2 bases at J, leaving 9 bases unmatched. CDR1 and CDR2 from the germline V gene are SGHDN and FVKESK. This CDR3 spans 17 amino acids. The CDR3 region has the DNA TGTGCCAGCAGCCAAATAACTAGCGGGGCCCTAACCTACGAGCAGTACTTC. Amino acid sequence: CASSQITSGALTYEQYF.

The chain joins TRBV7-2 to TRBJ1-2; D may be TRBD1 (6 bases). This CDR3 has 12 amino acids. Germline V gives CDR1 SGHTA, CDR2 FQGNSA. Deletions cut 7 bases from V and 7 bases from J, with 13 bases between. The CDR3 protein is CASTTLQGGYTF. The CDR3 DNA reads TGTGCCAGCACTACTTTACAGGGTGGCTACACCTTC. The full variable domain, in which reference TRBV7-2 and TRBJ1-2 provide the parts outside the CDR3, is GAGVSQSPSNKVTEKGKDVELRCDPISGHTALYWYRQSLGQGLEFLIYFQGNSAPDKSGLPSDRFSAERTGGSVSTLTIQRTQQEDSAVYLCASTTLQGGYTFGSGTRLTVV.

The chain is built from TRBV30 and TRBJ1-1, with D perhaps TRBD1 (6 bases). V was trimmed by 4 bases and J by 0 bases, leaving 18 bases between them. The CDR3 runs 16 residues. Germline V lookup: CDR1 GTSNPN, CDR2 SVGIG (reference sequence). The CDR3 region is CAWIPRDGQLNTEAFF. The DNA for the CDR3 is TGTGCCTGGATCCCCAGGGACGGACAGTTGAACACTGAAGCTTTCTTT.

The chain recombines TRBV6-5 with TRBJ1-2, with D possibly being TRBD1 (5 bases). The CDR3 covers 15 residues. Germline loops: CDR1 MNHEY, CDR2 SVGAGI. V was trimmed by 6 bases and J by 4 bases, leaving 18 bases between them. The chain's CDR3 is CASSPPWGDFYGYTF. As DNA, the CDR3 is TGTGCCAGCAGCCCTCCGTGGGGGGATTTCTATGGCTACACCTTC.

The chain employs TRBV21-1 and TRBJ2-7; the D segment call TRBD2 is taken from the table without a DNA check. TRBV21-1 is described as a pseudogene. This CDR3 is 17 amino acids long. This chain's CDR3 is CASSFPRGIIPSYEQYF. CDR3 DNA sequence: TGTGCCAGCAGCTTCCCAAGAGGTATCATCCCCTCCTACGAGCAGTACTTC.

V usage is TRBV23-1 and J usage is TRBJ1-1, with D perhaps matching TRBD1 (6 bases). TRBV23-1 is identified as an open reading frame with a role that is uncertain. The CDR3 contains 17 residues. V lost 11 bases and J 0 bases, leaving 25 bases between the germline ends. CDR3 residues: CAPWELGTGSMNTEAFF. CDR3 coding DNA: TGCGCCCCTTGGGAGTTGGGTACAGGGTCCATGAACACTGAAGCTTTCTTT.

DNA for the CDR3: TGCGCCAGCAGCCTTCCCATGTTGGGACACCGGAACACTGAAGCTTTCTTT. Translating gives CASSLPMLGHRNTEAFF. The chain uses TRBV4-1 and TRBJ1-1; TRBD1 might be the D (6 bases). The V end was cut by 4 bases, the J end by 1 base, with 19 bases between. CDR1 MGHRA and CDR2 YSYEKL come from the germline V gene. This CDR3 spans 17 amino acids.

The chain is built from TRBV6-5 and TRBJ1-4, with 8 bases matching TRBD1. This CDR3 is built from 16 residues. Germline loops: CDR1 MNHEY, CDR2 SVGAGI. V trimming: 0 bases; J trimming: 10 bases; junction bases outside the gene matches: 10. CDR3 nucleotide sequence: TGTGCCAGCAGTTACTCCATCGACAGGGGCTACGGAAAACTGTTTTTT. It is translated as CASSYSIDRGYGKLFF.

The chain is built from TRBV2 and TRBJ2-7; perhaps TRBD1 as D (6 bases). Trimming removed 8 bases at V and 3 bases at J, with 17 bases between. The CDR3 has 14 amino acids. Germline V lookup: CDR1 SNHLY, CDR2 FYNNEI. The CDR3 region is CASSENRVVYEQYF. Written as DNA, the CDR3 is TGTGCCAGCTCGGAAAACAGGGTCGTCTACGAGCAGTACTTC.

This clone occurred once. The rearrangement uses TRBV5-1 and TRBJ2-5, with TRBD2 matching 7 bases. This CDR3 contains 16 residues. The germline CDR1 and CDR2 sequences are SGHRS and YFSETQ. V lost 9 bases to trimming and J lost 5 bases; unmatched junction nucleotides: 19. CDR3 in amino acids: CATSPRDGGGLETQYF. As DNA, the CDR3 is TGCGCCACCAGTCCCCGCGATGGGGGAGGGTTGGAGACCCAGTACTTC. Filled out from reference TRBV5-1 and TRBJ2-5, the complete variable domain reads KAGVTQTPRYLIKTRGQQVTLSCSPISGHRSVSWYQQTPGQGLQFLFEYFSETQRNKGNFPGRFSGRQFSNSRSEMNVSTLELGDSALYLCATSPRDGGGLETQYFGPGTRLLVL.

The V gene is TRBV15, the J gene TRBJ2-3; TRBD2 might be the D (5 bases). The germline V and J ends were trimmed by 7 bases and 4 bases, with 15 bases remaining between them. CDR1 is LNHNV and CDR2 is YYDKDF in the germline V gene (reference sequence). The CDR3 has 14 amino acids. DNA of the CDR3: TGTGCCACCAAGAGGGATCGGTCCGCAGATACGCAGTATTTT. Protein product: CATKRDRSADTQYF.

The chain has TRBV11-2 and TRBJ2-5; 8 positions agree with TRBD1. Germline V CDR1 and CDR2: SGHAT, FQNNGV. The CDR3 consists of 15 residues. With 4 bases clipped from V and 4 bases from J, the junction kept 8 bases outside the gene matches. The CDR3 DNA follows: TGTGCCAGCAGCTCCCGGACAGGGATAGTAGAGACCCAGTACTTC. Encoded protein: CASSSRTGIVETQYF.

The chain employs TRBV25-1 and TRBJ1-1, with D hard to call. Trimming took 4 bases from V and 6 from J, leaving 12 bases between them. The CDR3 consists of 13 residues. Germline-derived CDR1 and CDR2 are MGHDK and SYGVNS. The CDR3 is CASSVAGSAEAFF. CDR3 DNA: TGTGCCAGCAGTGTCGCGGGCAGCGCTGAAGCTTTCTTT.

The gene calls are TRBV25-1 and TRBJ2-7; 12 bases map to TRBD2. Germline-derived CDR1 and CDR2 are MGHDK and SYGVNS. The CDR3 runs 14 residues. Trimming cost V 6 bases and J 6 bases; bases outside gene matches: 6. The CDR3: CASRTSGRNAEQYF. For the CDR3, the DNA is TGTGCCAGCAGGACTAGCGGGAGAAATGCCGAGCAGTACTTC.

This chain connects TRBV5-1 to TRBJ1-1, with 9 positions matching TRBD1. From germline, CDR1 is SGHRS and CDR2 YFSETQ. This CDR3 contains 18 residues. The trim removed 0 bases at V and 0 bases at J, leaving 9 bases unmatched. The CDR3: CASSLGLDRGFLNTEAFF. DNA of the CDR3: TGCGCCAGCAGCTTGGGACTGGACAGGGGATTTTTGAACACTGAAGCTTTCTTT. The full variable domain, rest sourced from reference TRBV5-1 and TRBJ1-1, is KAGVTQTPRYLIKTRGQQVTLSCSPISGHRSVSWYQQTPGQGLQFLFEYFSETQRNKGNFPGRFSGRQFSNSRSEMNVSTLELGDSALYLCASSLGLDRGFLNTEAFFGQGTRLTVV.

The CDR3, as DNA: TGTGCCAGCAGCTTAGCCGGGACCGGGGAGCTGTTTTTT. The encoded protein is CASSLAGTGELFF. This chain uses TRBV11-2 with TRBJ2-2; D remains unclear. The ends were cut back, 1 base at V and 5 bases at J, with 5 bases in the middle. The CDR3 loop spans 13 amino acids. CDR1 SGHAT and CDR2 FQNNGV come from the germline V gene.